The rows below give T cell receptor beta chains drawn from one sample of a study of PD-L1 blockade in urothelial cancer. The repertoire was sequenced with immunoSEQ multiplex PCR; TCRdb's copy has only in-frame clones and lacks some. Of tens of thousands of clones listed, roughly 80% are singletons. The specimen comprised PBMCs, sampled around atezolizumab (anti-PD-L1) treatment. The receptors stem from an elderly man with urothelial cancer. Each CDR3 is given with its conserved first and last residue. A D gene is named only where the DNA matches it firmly. Some rows have no size entry. The others give once, few or many, or a class for an expanded clone.

d_gene,j_gene,abundance,v_gene,CDR3aa,CDR3nt
-,TRBJ1-1,-,TRBV5-1,CASSLEPGWNTEAFF,TGCGCCAGCAGCTTGGAACCGGGATGGAACACTGAAGCTTTCTTT
-,TRBJ2-7,-,TRBV29-1,CSVDRGHEQYF,TGCAGCGTTGACAGGGGCCACGAGCAGTACTTC
-,TRBJ1-2,-,TRBV7-2,CASRQENGYTF,TGTGCCAGCAGACAGGAAAATGGCTACACCTTC
-,TRBJ2-7,-,TRBV27,CASSLQGTVPYEQYF,TGTGCCAGCAGTTTACAGGGAACGGTTCCCTACGAGCAGTACTTC
TRBD1,TRBJ1-4,once,TRBV6-5,CASSYSIGGPGEKLFF,TGTGCCAGCAGTTACTCCATAGGGGGCCCGGGGGAAAAACTGTTTTTT
TRBD1,TRBJ1-2,once,TRBV2,CASSDNPGTVNGYTF,TGTGCCAGCAGTGATAATCCCGGGACAGTTAATGGCTACACCTTC
TRBD2,TRBJ2-3,-,TRBV6-1,CASSSGGTTTDTQYF,TGTGCCAGCAGTAGCGGGGGCACAACCACAGATACGCAGTATTTT
TRBD2,TRBJ2-7,once,TRBV7-2,CASSPQRGEQYF,TGTGCCAGCAGCCCTCAGCGGGGCGAGCAGTACTTC
-,TRBJ1-1,-,TRBV25-1,CASSEWGEFGAFF,TGTGCCAGCAGTGAATGGGGGGAGTTCGGAGCTTTCTTT
TRBD1,TRBJ2-1,-,TRBV7-2,CASSPRDRGWLFF,TGTGCCAGCAGCCCGCGGGACAGGGGGTGGCTGTTCTTC
TRBD1,TRBJ2-3,-,TRBV10-2,CASSESLPGQGPGKPTDTQYF,TGCGCCAGCAGTGAGTCCCTACCGGGACAGGGACCGGGTAAACCCACAGATACGCAGTATTTT
-,TRBJ1-5,-,TRBV7-2,CASSLEAGRNQPQHF,TGTGCCAGCAGCTTAGAGGCAGGCCGCAATCAGCCCCAGCATTTT
-,TRBJ2-5,-,TRBV2,CASGGRVNRRGWETQYF,TGTGCCAGCGGGGGCCGCGTTAATAGGCGCGGTTGGGAGACCCAGTACTTC
TRBD2,TRBJ2-1,-,TRBV6-1,CASCLTSGSSNEQFF,TGTGCCAGCTGCCTGACTAGCGGGAGTAGCAATGAGCAGTTCTTC
-,TRBJ2-5,few,TRBV19,CASSSSGSETQYF,TGTGCCAGTAGTTCGTCCGGGTCGGAGACCCAGTACTTC
-,TRBJ1-2,-,TRBV27,CASSRESTAILNYGYTF,TGTGCCAGCAGTCGAGAATCGACAGCGATTTTAAACTATGGCTACACCTTC
TRBD1,TRBJ1-2,-,TRBV27,CASSSTGGNYGYTF,TGTGCCAGCAGTTCGACAGGGGGCAACTATGGCTACACCTTC
TRBD2,TRBJ2-3,-,TRBV5-1,CASSGGLAGGDTQYF,TGCGCCAGCAGCGGGGGACTAGCGGGAGGAGATACGCAGTATTTT
TRBD2,TRBJ2-2,-,TRBV19,CASSKGLAGNTGELFF,TGTGCCAGTAGTAAGGGACTAGCGGGTAACACCGGGGAGCTGTTTTTT
TRBD2,TRBJ2-5,-,TRBV6-6,CASSYPTGGVETQYF,TGTGCCAGCAGTTACCCCACGGGGGGGGTGGAGACCCAGTACTTC
-,TRBJ2-7,-,TRBV29-1,CSVEPTGSSYEQYF,TGCAGCGTTGAGCCCACAGGGAGCTCCTACGAGCAGTACTTC
-,TRBJ1-3,-,TRBV6-1,CASTPGFGNTIYF,TGTGCCAGCACTCCGGGGTTCGGAAACACCATATATTTT
TRBD2,TRBJ2-7,-,TRBV27,CASSVTSGRAPSSYEQYF,TGTGCCAGCAGTGTCACTAGCGGGAGGGCCCCAAGCTCCTACGAGCAGTACTTC
TRBD1,TRBJ2-1,-,TRBV5-1,CASSFSGGRNEQFF,TGCGCCAGCAGCTTTTCAGGGGGCAGAAATGAGCAGTTCTTC
TRBD2,TRBJ2-2,few,TRBV5-1,CASSLIAGANTGELFF,TGCGCCAGCAGCTTGATAGCGGGGGCGAACACCGGGGAGCTGTTTTTT
TRBD2,TRBJ2-5,-,TRBV10-1,CASSDRGLAGGSETQYF,TGCGCCAGCAGTGACCGCGGACTAGCGGGAGGTTCAGAGACCCAGTACTTC
-,TRBJ1-1,-,TRBV5-1,CASSPQGQGLNTEAFF,TGCGCCAGCAGCCCCCAAGGGCAGGGATTGAACACTGAAGCTTTCTTT
-,TRBJ2-3,-,TRBV10-1,CASSPRGNPTDTQYF,TGCGCCAGCAGCCCGAGAGGTAACCCCACAGATACGCAGTATTTT
TRBD1,TRBJ1-5,once,TRBV7-8,CASTRQGNQNQPQHF,TGTGCCAGCACCAGACAGGGGAACCAGAATCAGCCCCAGCATTTT
-,TRBJ2-4,few,TRBV7-2,CASSFQGTTTKNIQYF,TGTGCCAGCAGCTTTCAGGGCACGACGACCAAAAACATTCAGTACTTC
TRBD1,TRBJ1-4,-,TRBV15,CATSRTTGGRYSEKLFF,TGTGCCACCAGCAGAACGACAGGGGGCAGATATAGTGAAAAACTGTTTTTT
TRBD1,TRBJ1-4,few,TRBV9,CASSIGTDNEKLFF,TGTGCCAGCAGCATCGGGACAGACAATGAAAAACTGTTTTTT
-,TRBJ1-4,few,TRBV7-2,CASSPFNEKLFF,TGTGCCAGCAGCCCCTTTAATGAAAAACTGTTTTTT
-,TRBJ2-2,few,TRBV10-2,CASSVLEAGELFF,TGCGCCAGCAGTGTTTTAGAGGCCGGGGAGCTGTTTTTT
TRBD1,TRBJ2-7,few,TRBV11-2,CASSPTGVEQYF,TGTGCCAGCAGCCCCACAGGGGTTGAGCAGTACTTC
-,TRBJ1-2,-,TRBV6-6,CASSYSKAGREGYTF,TGTGCCAGCAGTTACTCGAAGGCAGGGCGAGAAGGCTACACCTTC
TRBD1,TRBJ1-5,-,TRBV5-1,CASSLGQGSNQPQHF,TGCGCCAGCAGCTTGGGACAGGGTAGCAATCAGCCCCAGCATTTT
TRBD2,TRBJ2-1,few,TRBV19,CASRTSVNYNEQFF,TGTGCCAGTAGGACTAGCGTAAACTACAATGAGCAGTTCTTC